These T cell receptor beta chains were read from a single sample in a study of blood T cell repertoires in COVID-19. Profiling relied on immunoSEQ multiplex PCR, and the TCRdb table lists in-frame clones only, not all of them. Found here are 120,000 to 150,000 clones, 88% of them singletons; the top ten hold 1.5%. The material sequenced was peripheral blood. All receptors come from a woman in her sixties with acute or convalescent COVID-19. Each CDR3 is given with its conserved first and last residue. Each record gives: clone size, V gene, J gene, D gene, CDR3 length, CDR3 DNA, CDR3 protein. The D gene is left open where the match is weak. A row's size may be missing; if present it is once, few, many or a size class.

.	TRBV3-1/TRBV3-2	TRBJ2-5	TRBD2	15	TGTGCCAGCAGCCAGGCGGGGGGGCCTCTGGAGACCCAGTACTTC	CASSQAGGPLETQYF
.	TRBV28	TRBJ2-5	TRBD1	13	TGTGCCAGCAGCCTGACAGGGCGACCGACCCAGTACTTC	CASSLTGRPTQYF
.	TRBV28	TRBJ2-5	.	16	TGTGCCAGCAGTTTATGGGGGGGAAACGCAAAAGAGACCCAGTACTTC	CASSLWGGNAKETQYF
.	TRBV9	TRBJ2-5	.	14	TGTGCCAGCAGCGTAGCTCCCCGGGGAGAGACCCAGTACTTC	CASSVAPRGETQYF
.	TRBV7-3	TRBJ2-7	.	14	TGTGCCAGCAGTGAAGGGGGTGGGCCCTACGAGCAGTACTTC	CASSEGGGPYEQYF
few	TRBV27	TRBJ2-1	TRBD2	16	TGTGCCAGCAGCTACCGACTAGCCCAAACACACAATGAGCAGTTCTTC	CASSYRLAQTHNEQFF
.	TRBV7-2	TRBJ1-5	TRBD1	12	TGTGCCAGCAGCCGATGGACAGGGCCCCAGCATTTT	CASSRWTGPQHF
.	TRBV15	TRBJ2-5	TRBD1	13	TGTGCCACAAGACCGGGACAGAAAGAGACCCAGTACTTC	CATRPGQKETQYF
.	TRBV27	TRBJ2-2	TRBD2	13	TGTGCCAGCAGTTGGGGGGGAACCGGGGAGCTGTTTTTT	CASSWGGTGELFF
.	TRBV7-2	TRBJ1-5	TRBD1	16	TGTGCCAGCAGTTCAAGCGCAGGGGGGAGCAATCAGCCCCAGCATTTT	CASSSSAGGSNQPQHF
few	TRBV6-5	TRBJ1-5	.	13	TGTGCCAGCAGGAGGGATGGGGATCAGCCCCAGCATTTT	CASRRDGDQPQHF
.	TRBV5-1	TRBJ2-1	.	15	TGCGCCAGCAGCTTCGCCAGGGGCTCCTACAATGAGCAGTTCTTC	CASSFARGSYNEQFF
.	TRBV6-5	TRBJ1-6	TRBD1	14	TGTGCCAGCAGCCGACAGGGGGCAGATTCACCCCTCCACTTT	CASSRQGADSPLHF
.	TRBV28	TRBJ2-7	.	15	TGTGCCAGCAGCTCTGTTGGTAGGGGTCCCCACGAGCAGTACTTC	CASSSVGRGPHEQYF
.	TRBV2	TRBJ1-1	.	15	TGTGCCAGCAGTGTTGATCGGTTGCCGAACACTGAAGCTTTCTTT	CASSVDRLPNTEAFF
.	TRBV6-5	TRBJ2-3	.	13	TGTGCCAGCTGGGGGCTTTTCACAGATACGCAGTATTTT	CASWGLFTDTQYF
.	TRBV4-3	TRBJ1-2	TRBD1	18	TGCGCCAGCAGCCAAGGGTCTCTCCGGGACAGGGCTTTCTATGGCTACACCTTC	CASSQGSLRDRAFYGYTF
.	TRBV19	TRBJ1-2	.	14	TGTGCCAGTAGTATACGGGAAGCTAACTATGGCTACACCTTC	CASSIREANYGYTF
.	TRBV6-5	TRBJ2-5	.	14	TGTGCCAGCAGTTATCAGGGATTCCAAGAGACCCAGTACTTC	CASSYQGFQETQYF
.	TRBV24-1	TRBJ1-4	TRBD1	13	TGTGCCACCAGTAAAGGGGGCGATGAAAAACTGTTTTTT	CATSKGGDEKLFF
.	TRBV14	TRBJ1-2	TRBD1	15	TGTGCCAGCAGCCAAGAAACAGGGGCTATCGGGGGCTACACCTTC	CASSQETGAIGGYTF
.	TRBV7-2	TRBJ2-3	.	14	TGTGCCAGCATCCCACGGGACTCTACGTATACGCAGTATTTT	CASIPRDSTYTQYF
.	TRBV11-2	TRBJ1-2	.	13	TGTGCCAGCAGCTTAAGACAGAACTATGGCTACACCTTC	CASSLRQNYGYTF
.	TRBV7-2	TRBJ2-7	.	14	TGTGCCAGCAGCTTCCCAGGGATTGTCTACGAGCAGTACTTC	CASSFPGIVYEQYF
.	TRBV5-1	TRBJ2-3	.	14	TGCGCCAGCAGCAGGACAGTGAACACAGATACGCAGTATTTT	CASSRTVNTDTQYF
once	TRBV6-6	TRBJ2-3	TRBD1	15	TGTGCCAGCTTACGGACAGGGGATATAACAGATACGCAGTATTTT	CASLRTGDITDTQYF
once	TRBV10-2	TRBJ2-3	.	11	TGCGCCAGCAGTCCCCGAGATACGCAGTATTTT	CASSPRDTQYF
.	TRBV9	TRBJ2-1	.	15	TGTGCCAGCAGCGCTGAGTCTAGCTCCTACAATGAGCAGTTCTTC	CASSAESSSYNEQFF
.	TRBV4-2	TRBJ1-4	.	16	TGTGCCAGCAGCCAATCGTCAGGAACAACTAATGAAAAACTGTTTTTT	CASSQSSGTTNEKLFF
.	TRBV6-5	TRBJ1-5	.	13	TGTGCCAGCAGTCGTCTAAGGAGCGGGCCCCAGCATTTT	CASSRLRSGPQHF
.	TRBV5-6	TRBJ2-5	.	15	TGTGCCAGCAGCTTGGACACGACGGGCCAAGAGACCCAGTACTTC	CASSLDTTGQETQYF
.	TRBV7-3	TRBJ2-1	TRBD2	18	TGTGCCAGCAGCGCCGCCCTGGGGGGGGGTTTCTCCTACAATGAGCAGTTCTTC	CASSAALGGGFSYNEQFF
.	TRBV7-2	TRBJ2-5	.	15	TGTGCCAGCAGCTTAGAGTCCGTCCCGAGGGAGACCCAGTACTTC	CASSLESVPRETQYF
.	TRBV5-5	TRBJ1-6	TRBD1	17	TGTGCCAGCAGGCGATTTGGTTCCGGGACAGGGGATTCACCCCTCCACTTT	CASRRFGSGTGDSPLHF
.	TRBV6-5	TRBJ1-6	.	14	TGTGCCAGCAGTTACTCTGCCGAGAATTCACCCCTCCACTTT	CASSYSAENSPLHF
.	TRBV7-9	TRBJ1-6	.	19	TGTGCCAGCAGCTTAGTCGGGGGAGGATCCTTCTCCTATAATTCACCCCTCCACTTT	CASSLVGGGSFSYNSPLHF